This T cell receptor (beta chain) was profiled in a study of radiotherapy plus CTLA-4 blockade in lung cancer. As concerns this clone: Its specificity is not known.

Per germline, CDR1 SGHTA and CDR2 FQGTGA. This CDR3 is built from 13 residues. V lost 2 bases and J lost 4, with 9 bases in between. Study-level points and caveats: After treatment with radiotherapy plus ipilimumab, TCR clones that came from the tumor expanded in blood.

The protocol was immunoSEQ multiplex PCR, while the TCRdb copy is restricted to in-frame clones and leaves out a portion. The repertoire holds about 110,000 clones, with about 84% as singletons. The sample in question was peripheral blood, obtained from a patient treated with radiotherapy plus ipilimumab. The chain is built from TRBV7-3 and TRBJ2-7; a weak D match, TRBD1 (6 bases). This sequence originates from a human donor with non-small cell lung cancer that progressed on radiotherapy plus ipilimumab. Some clones in this sample may be carry-over from other donors' samples. DNA for the CDR3: TGTGCCAGCAGCTTATTGCAGGGGTACGAGCAGTACTTC. As protein: CASSLLQGYEQYF.